Described below is a single TCR beta chain sequence and its context. Its antigen is undetermined. The data are from a study of T cell responses to AZD1222 COVID-19 vaccine. Using immunoSEQ multiplex PCR, the repertoire was profiled, and TCRdb retains in-frame clones only, with some absent. This sample carries about 170,000 clones, around 90% of them seen once, and the ten largest clones take 1.1%. CDR1 and CDR2 (germline): KGHSH, LQKENI. Trimming cost V 3 bases and J 3 bases; bases outside gene matches: 4. The CDR3 runs to 15 residues. Study results and limitations: After the peak T cell response, and only then, were repertoires sampled. Close to half of spike-specific TCRs reportedly recognize unmutated variant regions.

Specimen: peripheral blood, collected 28 days after the second AZD1222 dose. This receptor was taken from an adult who received the AZD1222 COVID-19 vaccine. The J gene is TRBJ2-2, the V gene TRBV18; 7 positions agree with TRBD1. The CDR3 region is CASSPRQGDTGELFF. The CDR3 coding sequence is TGTGCCAGCTCACCCCGGCAGGGGGACACCGGGGAGCTGTTTTTT.